A single sample is the source of the 32 T cell receptor beta chains below, sequenced in a study of T cells after yellow fever vaccination. TCRdb passed the 5' RACE reads through MiXCR, listing each CDR3 protein once. The sample contains 300,000 to 350,000 distinct CDR3 sequences, 4% of which appear only once. The sample was PBMCs, taken 5 days after the yellow fever booster vaccination. Receptors originate from a man aged 18-30 years who received the YFV17D yellow fever vaccine.

This clonotype showed up many times. This chain links TRBV27 with TRBJ2-1, with 12 bases identical to TRBD1. The CDR3 spans 18 residues. Germline CDR1 MNHEY, CDR2 SMNVEV (reference sequence). V was pared by 4 bases and J by 7 bases, with 14 bases of the junction left unmatched. The chain's CDR3 is CASSSSGDRGRGRNEQFF. The CDR3 nucleotides are TGTGCCAGCAGTTCCTCGGGGGACAGGGGGCGAGGGAGAAATGAGCAGTTCTTC.

This clonotype was seen at least ten times. The chain joins TRBV6-2 or TRBV6-3 to TRBJ2-3; 9 positions agree with TRBD2. After removal of 7 bases from V and 1 base from J, the junction contained 12 bases not matched to a gene. The germline V gene has CDR1 MNHEY and CDR2 SVGEGT. This CDR3 is 17 amino acids long. The CDR3 DNA sequence: TGTGCCAGCATTGCTCGGTTGAAGCGGGGGGGCACAGATACGCAGTATTTT. Residues: CASIARLKRGGTDTQYF.

This chain links TRBV7-6 with TRBJ1-1; 8 positions match TRBD1. CDR1 and CDR2 (germline): SGHVS, FNYEAQ. Germline trimming cut 4 bases from V and 10 bases from J; bases unmatched to any gene: 8. This CDR3 region has 13 residues. CDR3 nucleotide sequence: TGTGCCAGCAGCTCGACACAGGGGGGGGGAGCTTTCTTT. Protein sequence: CASSSTQGGGAFF.

Only a few counts were recorded for this clonotype. The chain joins TRBV20-1 to TRBJ1-1; D ambiguous. With 2 bases removed from V and 0 bases from J, the gap between germline ends came to 16 bases. The CDR3 loop spans 16 amino acids. Germline CDR1 is DFQATT and CDR2 is SNEGSKA (reference sequence). CDR3 nucleotide sequence: TGCAGTGCTAGACATGGCAGAATATTAGTGAACACTGAAGCTTTCTTT. Translation: CSARHGRILVNTEAFF.

The J gene is TRBJ1-5, the V gene TRBV7-2; D may be TRBD1 (6 bases). The CDR3 runs 16 residues. Germline values: CDR1 SGHTA, CDR2 FQGNSA. Trimming took 3 bases from V and 5 from J, leaving 17 bases between them. In DNA form, the CDR3 reads TGTGCCAGCAGCTTGATGGGGGGGCGAGTCTATCAGCCCCAGCATTTT. Amino acids: CASSLMGGRVYQPQHF. Variable domain in full (rest from reference TRBV7-2 and TRBJ1-5): GAGVSQSPSNKVTEKGKDVELRCDPISGHTALYWYRQSLGQGLEFLIYFQGNSAPDKSGLPSDRFSAERTGGSVSTLTIQRTQQEDSAVYLCASSLMGGRVYQPQHFGDGTRLSIL.

This clonotype came up many times. This sequence joins TRBV5-6 and TRBJ1-6; the D gene is possibly TRBD1 (6 bases). The CDR3 covers 15 residues. The V end lost 1 base, the J end lost 6 bases, and 11 bases lay between the germline ends. The germline V gene has CDR1 SGHDT and CDR2 YYEEEE. The CDR3 spells CASSLLTGSNSPLHF. CDR3 in DNA: TGTGCCAGCAGCTTGCTGACAGGCAGTAATTCACCCCTCCACTTT.

This chain joins TRBV7-9 and TRBJ1-6; no reliable D call. This CDR3 contains 13 residues. V shed 5 bases and J shed 7 bases, with 9 bases lying between them. The germline CDR1 and CDR2 sequences are SEHNR and FQNEAQ (reference sequence). In nucleotides, the CDR3 is TGTGCCAGCAGCCCCACAAGGAATTCACCCCTCCACTTT. This gives the protein CASSPTRNSPLHF.

Only a few counts were recorded for this clonotype. V and J are TRBV6-2 or TRBV6-3 and TRBJ2-1; no reliable D call. Trimming left V 7 bases short and J 10 bases short, with 14 bases between. The CDR3 consists of 12 residues. Germline lookup yields CDR1 MNHEY and CDR2 SVGEGT. CDR3 in amino acids: CASTGSSVEQFF. CDR3 DNA sequence: TGTGCCAGCACCGGGTCCAGCGTCGAGCAGTTCTTC.

This chain joins TRBV25-1 and TRBJ2-3, with 8 bases fitting TRBD2. Germline loops: CDR1 MGHDK, CDR2 SYGVNS. V was clipped by 6 bases and J by 6 bases; unmatched bases: 5. This CDR3 comprises 13 residues. The CDR3 DNA reads TGTGCCAGCAGGACGGGGGGGTGGGATACGCAGTATTTT. This translates into CASRTGGWDTQYF.

This clonotype occurred many times. This chain uses TRBV7-2 with TRBJ1-1; no clear D. There are 15 residues in the CDR3. Germline values: CDR1 SGHTA, CDR2 FQGNSA. The germline V and J ends were trimmed by 5 bases and 4 bases, with 17 bases remaining between them. CDR3 in amino acids: CASSLDATTSTEAFF. CDR3 DNA: TGTGCCAGCAGCCTCGATGCCACGACCAGCACTGAAGCTTTCTTT.

The J gene is TRBJ1-2, the V gene TRBV19; 10 nucleotides agree with TRBD1. The V gene's germline CDR1 is LNHDA and CDR2 SQIVND (reference sequence). Trimming removed 6 bases from V and 6 bases from J; junction bases left unmatched: 13. This CDR3 is 16 amino acids long. CDR3 nucleotide sequence: TGTGCCAGTAGACGACAGGGGGCGGGACCCGGCGATGGCTACACCTTC. This codes for CASRRQGAGPGDGYTF.

The chain carries TRBV12-3 or TRBV12-4 and TRBJ1-2, with D possibly being TRBD1 (6 bases). CDR3 length equals 15 residues. V was shortened by 4 bases and J by 0 bases, with 12 bases between the two germline ends. CDR3 residues: CASSSQGPSNYGYTF. In DNA form, the CDR3 reads TGTGCCAGCAGTTCCCAGGGGCCCTCTAACTATGGCTACACCTTC.

This clonotype was recorded at least ten times. This sequence joins TRBV7-2 and TRBJ2-3; D uncertain. V lost 1 base and J lost 1, with 9 bases in between. There are 15 residues in the CDR3. CDR1 SGHTA and CDR2 FQGNSA come from the germline V gene. The CDR3 is CASSLGGLRTDTQYF. The CDR3 region has the DNA TGTGCCAGCAGCTTAGGAGGTCTCCGCACAGATACGCAGTATTTT.

The chain uses TRBV27 and TRBJ2-3; TRBD2 aligns across 9 bases. Germline V lookup: CDR1 MNHEY, CDR2 SMNVEV (reference sequence). There are 15 residues in the CDR3. The V segment lost 5 bases and the J segment 1 base; nucleotides outside the gene matches: 4. This CDR3 reads CASSRKRGGTDTQYF. CDR3 bases: TGTGCCAGCAGTCGTAAGCGGGGGGGCACAGATACGCAGTATTTT.

Many counts were recorded for this clonotype. The J gene is TRBJ2-2, the V gene TRBV7-2; 10 nucleotides line up with TRBD2. After removal of 0 bases from V and 0 bases from J, the junction contained 10 bases not matched to a gene. Per the germline V gene, CDR1 is SGHTA and CDR2 is FQGNSA. The CDR3 spans 20 residues. The CDR3 DNA reads as TGTGCCAGCAGCTTAGCAGGGCCAGCGGGGGGGCCCGCGAACACCGGGGAGCTGTTTTTT. This translates into CASSLAGPAGGPANTGELFF.

This chain connects TRBV5-4 to TRBJ2-1; D is unclear. The germline V and J ends were trimmed by 0 bases and 3 bases, with 10 bases remaining between them. Germline V gene data show CDR1 as SGHNT and CDR2 as YYREEE (reference sequence). CDR3 size: 15 residues. This chain's CDR3 is CASSLAEEGYNEQFF. The DNA for the CDR3 is TGTGCCAGCAGCTTGGCCGAGGAAGGCTACAATGAGCAGTTCTTC. The full variable domain, rest sourced from reference TRBV5-4 and TRBJ2-1, is ETGVTQSPTHLIKTRGQQVTLRCSSQSGHNTVSWYQQALGQGPQFIFQYYREEENGRGNFPPRFSGLQFPNYSSELNVNALELDDSALYLCASSLAEEGYNEQFFGPGTRLTVL.

This clonotype has more than one count but fewer than ten. The J gene is TRBJ2-3, the V gene TRBV28, with D unclear. V gave up 4 bases and J gave up 1 base, with 12 bases separating them. CDR1 is MDHEN and CDR2 is SYDVKM in the germline V gene. CDR3 length equals 15 residues. The CDR3 sequence is CASSSPTGRTDTQYF. CDR3 DNA sequence: TGTGCCAGCAGTTCCCCCACCGGTCGCACAGATACGCAGTATTTT.

The chain couples TRBV9 to TRBJ2-3; no definite D call. The CDR3 extends over 14 amino acids. V lost 3 bases and J 2 bases, leaving 10 bases between the germline ends. In germline, CDR1 is SGDLS, CDR2 YYNGEE. The CDR3: CASSANPITDTQYF. DNA for the CDR3: TGTGCCAGCAGCGCGAACCCTATCACAGATACGCAGTATTTT.

The DNA for the CDR3 is TGTGCCAGCAGTTTAGCGGGTTCGAACGAGCAGTACTTC. Translating it yields CASSLAGSNEQYF. The chain combines TRBV12-3 or TRBV12-4 with TRBJ2-7; no reliable D call. Trimming removed 0 bases at V and 5 bases at J, with 8 bases between. CDR3 length equals 13 residues.

This clonotype was counted ten times or more. The chain recombines TRBV7-2 with TRBJ1-4; no definite D call. From germline, CDR1 is SGHTA and CDR2 FQGNSA. Trimming left V 2 bases short and J 7 bases short, with 11 bases between. The CDR3 runs 14 residues. CDR3 sequence reads: CASSLWGRSEKLFF. The CDR3 DNA reads as TGTGCCAGCAGCTTATGGGGTAGAAGTGAAAAACTGTTTTTT.

The rearrangement links TRBV9 to TRBJ1-2, with 10 bases aligning to TRBD1. CDR1 is SGDLS, CDR2 YYNGEE, per germline. The CDR3 spans 15 residues. J lost 3 bases, V lost 2 bases, and 4 bases had no gene match. CDR3: CASSVRDRGDYGYTF. CDR3 sequence (DNA): TGTGCCAGCAGCGTTCGGGACAGGGGCGACTATGGCTACACCTTC. The full variable domain, its missing parts supplied by reference TRBV9 and TRBJ1-2, is DSGVTQTPKHLITATGQRVTLRCSPRSGDLSVYWYQQSLDQGLQFLIQYYNGEERAKGNILERFSAQQFPDLHSELNLSSLELGDSALYFCASSVRDRGDYGYTFGSGTRLTVV.

Only a few counts were recorded for this clonotype. The rearrangement uses TRBV15 and TRBJ2-6, with D possibly TRBD1 on 5 matching bases. Per germline, CDR1 LNHNV and CDR2 YYDKDF (reference sequence). Trimming stripped 1 base from V and 4 bases from J, with 8 bases between. The CDR3 contains 15 residues. CDR3 DNA sequence: TGTGCCACCAGCAGAGGCTCAGGGGGGGCCAACGTCCTGACTTTC. It codes for CATSRGSGGANVLTF.

This chain links TRBV5-1 with TRBJ2-5, with TRBD2 identical over 14 bases. There are 17 residues in the CDR3. In germline, CDR1 is SGHRS, CDR2 YFSETQ. The V gene end was trimmed by 5 bases and the J gene end by 5 bases; junction bases not matched to a gene: 11. Here the CDR3 DNA reads TGCGCCAGCAGTCAAGGGACTAGCGGGGGCTTGGCGGAGACCCAGTACTTC. Amino acid sequence: CASSQGTSGGLAETQYF.

The chain combines TRBV7-2 with TRBJ2-4; 10 nucleotides align to TRBD2. Trimming at V came to 5 bases and at J to 6 bases, leaving 13 bases not matched to a gene. Per germline, CDR1 SGHTA and CDR2 FQGNSA. The CDR3 contains 17 residues. The CDR3 protein is CASSPAARTSGSNIQYF. The CDR3 bases are TGTGCCAGCAGCCCCGCAGCCAGGACTAGCGGATCAAACATTCAGTACTTC.

This clonotype was recorded a few times. This sequence joins TRBV7-3 and TRBJ1-1, with D possibly being TRBD1 (6 bases). V was cut by 4 bases and J by 4 bases, with 16 bases left in between. Germline CDR1 and CDR2: SGHTA and FQGTGA. This CDR3 is built from 15 residues. Here the CDR3 DNA reads TGTGCCAGCAGCTCAACGGGGGGGCAGGGCACTGAAGCTTTCTTT. It is translated as CASSSTGGQGTEAFF.

V and J are TRBV29-1 and TRBJ1-2; TRBD1 aligns across 10 bases. The junction had 11 bases not matched to a gene; V was cut back by 5 bases and J by 8 bases. The CDR3 runs to 14 residues. Germline CDR1 is SQVTM and CDR2 is ANQGSEA. CDR3 in amino acids: CSVRDRGKPAGYTF. The CDR3 DNA follows: TGCAGCGTTAGGGACAGGGGAAAACCGGCCGGCTACACCTTC. The complete variable domain, with remaining parts taken from reference TRBV29-1 and TRBJ1-2, reads SAVISQKPSRDICQRGTSLTIQCQVDSQVTMMFWYRQQPGQSLTLIATANQGSEATYESGFVIDKFPISRPNLTFSTLTVSNMSPEDSSIYLCSVRDRGKPAGYTFGSGTRLTVV.

The chain couples TRBV5-4 to TRBJ2-2; no firm D call. The CDR3 spans 14 residues. Germline values: CDR1 SGHNT, CDR2 YYREEE (reference sequence). V lost 0 bases to trimming and J lost 0 bases, with 3 bases between them. The CDR3 sequence: CASSLVTNTGELFF. The CDR3 bases are TGTGCCAGCAGCTTGGTGACGAACACCGGGGAGCTGTTTTTT.

This clonotype occurred a few times. The genes are TRBV29-1 and TRBJ1-1; 9 bases map to TRBD1. The germline CDR1 and CDR2 sequences are SQVTM and ANQGSEA. The V and J ends lost 7 bases and 1 base, in that order; junction bases with no gene match: 4. The CDR3 has 13 amino acids. The CDR3 coding sequence is TGCAGCGCTAAGGGACAGGGGAACACTGAAGCTTTCTTT. This sequence encodes CSAKGQGNTEAFF.

The table lists this clonotype with a few counts. Here the CDR3 DNA reads TGCAGTGCTAGACTTGACAGGGAGGAGCAGTATTTT. Its protein is CSARLDREEQYF. The chain employs TRBV20-1 and TRBJ2-3, with D possibly TRBD1 on 7 matching bases. This CDR3 comprises 12 residues. The V gene's germline CDR1 is DFQATT and CDR2 SNEGSKA (reference sequence). The V end lost 2 bases, the J end lost 11 bases, and 14 bases lay between the germline ends.

This clonotype has a count of ten or more. The rearrangement uses TRBV7-2 and TRBJ1-2; 7 nucleotides line up with TRBD1. CDR1 and CDR2 from the germline V gene are SGHTA and FQGNSA. CDR3 size: 16 residues. V dropped 5 bases and J dropped 0; count of bases not matched to a gene: 9. In nucleotides, the CDR3 is TGTGCCAGCAGCATCACCAGGGGGACGGCTAACTATGGCTACACCTTC. This sequence encodes CASSITRGTANYGYTF.

V gene TRBV7-2 combines with J gene TRBJ1-2; D gene ambiguous. Per the germline V gene, CDR1 is SGHTA and CDR2 is FQGNSA. The CDR3 is made up of 14 amino acids. V lost 5 bases to trimming and J lost 4 bases, with 14 bases between them. The CDR3 loop reads CASSQVPRSYGYTF. The CDR3 DNA reads TGTGCCAGCAGCCAAGTTCCGAGAAGCTATGGCTACACCTTC.

This clonotype appeared a few times. The chain has TRBV4-3 and TRBJ2-3; D tentatively fits TRBD1 or TRBD2 (6 bases each). There are 15 residues in the CDR3. Trimming cost V 5 bases and J 0 bases, with 12 bases left between them. Germline V lookup: CDR1 LGHNA, CDR2 YSLEER. As DNA, the CDR3 is TGCGCCAGCAGCAACCGGGGGCTCAGCACAGATACGCAGTATTTT. It encodes CASSNRGLSTDTQYF.